These 25 T cell receptor beta chains were sequenced from one sample in a study of T-cell reconstitution after alpha-beta-depleted transplantation in children. Unique molecular identifiers featured in how the TCRbeta library was prepared. TCRdb re-analysed the PCR reads in MiXCR, keeping a single row per CDR3 protein. The sample contains under 850,000 distinct CDR3 sequences, under 15% of which appear only once. The specimen was PBMCs, collected before TCRalphabeta/CD19-depleted stem cell transplant. The receptors here all came from a girl aged 2 to 10 with congenital amegakaryocytic thrombocytopenia, due to receive a stem cell transplant.

The chain is built from TRBV6-5 and TRBJ2-2; no reliable D call. CDR3 length equals 13 residues. Per germline, CDR1 MNHEY and CDR2 SVGAGI. Trimming took off 4 bases at V and 4 bases at J, with 7 bases between the two ends. CDR3 nucleotide sequence: TGTGCCAGCAGTTTCCGACCCACCGGGGAGCTGTTTTTT. Protein: CASSFRPTGELFF.

The genes are TRBV11-2 and TRBJ2-5, with 7 nucleotides matching TRBD1. The CDR3 contains 15 residues. The V gene end was trimmed by 5 bases and the J gene end by 3 bases; junction bases not matched to a gene: 9. CDR1 is SGHAT and CDR2 is FQNNGV in the germline V gene. The CDR3 loop reads CASSADSTGEETQYF. The DNA of the CDR3 is TGTGCCAGCAGCGCAGACTCCACAGGGGAAGAGACCCAGTACTTC.

This rearrangement joins TRBV15 to TRBJ1-1; TRBD1 might be the D (6 bases). The germline gives CDR1 LNHNV, CDR2 YYDKDF (reference sequence). The length of the CDR3 is 14 residues. Trimming took off 2 bases at V and 2 bases at J, with 9 bases between the two ends. The CDR3 is CATSRTRGNTEAFF. The CDR3 nucleotides read TGTGCCACCAGCAGAACCAGGGGCAACACTGAAGCTTTCTTT.

The V gene is TRBV20-1, the J gene TRBJ2-5, with a weak D call TRBD2 (5 bases). The germline gives CDR1 DFQATT, CDR2 SNEGSKA (reference sequence). CDR3 size: 13 residues. V dropped 6 bases and J dropped 5 bases, with 16 bases sitting between them. CDR3 sequence: CSAPVTGSETQYF. The CDR3 nucleotides are TGCAGTGCCCCCGTAACGGGGTCCGAGACCCAGTACTTC.

The gene calls are TRBV5-1 and TRBJ2-7; the match to TRBD1 covers 8 bases. V was pared by 5 bases and J by 4 bases, with 11 bases of the junction left unmatched. CDR1 is SGHRS and CDR2 is YFSETQ in the germline V gene. The CDR3 contains 15 residues. CDR3 in DNA: TGCGCCAGCAGTCCCTGGACAGGGATTGATTACGAGCAGTACTTC. Encoded protein: CASSPWTGIDYEQYF. Using reference TRBV5-1 and TRBJ2-7 for the parts outside the CDR3, the full variable domain is KAGVTQTPRYLIKTRGQQVTLSCSPISGHRSVSWYQQTPGQGLQFLFEYFSETQRNKGNFPGRFSGRQFSNSRSEMNVSTLELGDSALYLCASSPWTGIDYEQYFGPGTRLTVT.

This clonotype was counted many times. This chain uses TRBV2 with TRBJ1-1, with TRBD1 matching over 7 bases. CDR1 SNHLY and CDR2 FYNNEI come from the germline V gene. This CDR3 contains 15 residues. With 5 bases clipped from V and 2 bases from J, the junction kept 8 bases outside the gene matches. The CDR3 sequence: CASSTYQGVNTEAFF. The CDR3 DNA reads as TGTGCCAGCAGTACGTACCAGGGGGTAAACACTGAAGCTTTCTTT.

This clonotype has more than one count but fewer than ten. The chain couples TRBV20-1 to TRBJ2-4, with D unresolved. The germline V gene has CDR1 DFQATT and CDR2 SNEGSKA (reference sequence). The V end lost 3 bases, the J end lost 5 bases, and 14 bases lay between the germline ends. The length of the CDR3 is 14 residues. The CDR3 here is CSARAFLPQNIQYF. The CDR3, as DNA: TGCAGTGCTAGGGCGTTTCTCCCTCAAAACATTCAGTACTTC.

The chain recombines TRBV5-6 with TRBJ2-1; 7 bases align to TRBD2. CDR1 SGHDT and CDR2 YYEEEE come from the germline V gene. The V segment lost 3 bases and the J segment 15 bases; nucleotides outside the gene matches: 6. CDR3 length: 11 amino acids. The CDR3: CASSYGSGGFF. CDR3 DNA sequence: TGTGCCAGCAGCTACGGTTCGGGAGGGTTCTTC.

In this sample, this clonotype turned up a few times. The rearrangement uses TRBV30 and TRBJ2-2; D might be TRBD2 (6 bases). Between the trimmed V and J ends, which lost 3 bases and 2 bases, there was a span of 16 bases. CDR3 size: 16 residues. Per germline, CDR1 GTSNPN and CDR2 SVGIG (reference sequence). CDR3: CAWRGIRGRNTGELFF. The DNA for the CDR3 is TGTGCCTGGAGGGGAATCCGGGGGAGAAACACCGGGGAGCTGTTTTTT.

This clonotype was found many times. This chain links TRBV10-3 with TRBJ2-7; 10 bases fit TRBD2. This CDR3 is built from 14 residues. Trimming took 5 bases from V and 3 from J; bases not matched to a gene: 4. The germline V gene has CDR1 ENHRY and CDR2 SYGVKD. CDR3 sequence (DNA): TGTGCCATCAGTCCTAGCGGGAGCTTCTACGAGCAGTACTTC. It specifies CAISPSGSFYEQYF.

This clonotype was counted at least ten times. The rearrangement joins TRBV11-2 to TRBJ2-5, with D unresolved. From germline, CDR1 is SGHAT and CDR2 FQNNGV. Trimming left V 5 bases short and J 3 bases short, with 13 bases between. This CDR3 is 14 amino acids long. The CDR3, as DNA: TGTGCCAGCAGCCCGCAGACGGCAGAAGAGACCCAGTACTTC. Translating gives CASSPQTAEETQYF.

This clonotype has at least ten counts. The chain couples TRBV15 to TRBJ2-3; possible D gene TRBD2, 5 bases. V was trimmed by 6 bases and J by 3 bases, leaving 10 bases between them. Germline lookup yields CDR1 LNHNV and CDR2 YYDKDF (reference sequence). CDR3 size: 13 residues. The CDR3 spells CATSSVGTDTQYF. For the CDR3, the DNA is TGTGCCACCAGTAGCGTCGGTACAGATACGCAGTATTTT.

Ten or more counts support this clonotype. This sequence joins TRBV12-3 or TRBV12-4 and TRBJ2-7; 10 nucleotides line up with TRBD2. CDR3 length equals 15 residues. J lost 3 bases, V lost 3 bases, and 5 bases had no gene match. The CDR3 loop is CASSFEREGFYEQYF. The CDR3 coding sequence is TGTGCCAGCAGTTTTGAGCGGGAGGGCTTCTACGAGCAGTACTTC.

This clonotype was seen many times. This chain uses TRBV20-1 with TRBJ2-1; D ambiguous. The CDR3 is 15 residues long. V lost 1 base and J lost 2, with 12 bases in between. Germline V CDR1 and CDR2: DFQATT, SNEGSKA (reference sequence). For the CDR3, the DNA is TGCAGTGCTAGAGTGTGGACGCAGACCTACAATGAGCAGTTCTTC. Residues: CSARVWTQTYNEQFF.

This clonotype was detected once. The chain carries TRBV7-9 and TRBJ2-1; no firm D call. This CDR3 spans 15 amino acids. Germline CDR1 reads SEHNR; CDR2 reads FQNEAQ (reference sequence). V was trimmed by 3 bases and J by 4 bases, leaving 13 bases between them. CDR3 region: CASSFVVGWYNEQFF. CDR3 sequence (DNA): TGTGCCAGCAGCTTCGTTGTGGGATGGTACAATGAGCAGTTCTTC.

In the case of this clonotype: A read error may be the cause here, since a much bigger clone is one base away. The V gene is TRBV29-1, the J gene TRBJ2-3; D may be TRBD1 or TRBD2 (5 bases each). The CDR3 length is 13 residues. The ends were cut back, 8 bases at V and 4 bases at J, with 16 bases in the middle. The V gene's germline CDR1 is SQVTM and CDR2 ANQGSEA. CDR3 sequence (DNA): TGCAGCTCGGACGGGGACGGGTCAGATACGCAGTATTTT. Encoded protein: CSSDGDGSDTQYF.

This clonotype was counted at least ten times. CDR3 residues: CSARVGDLQYF. The CDR3 nucleotides are TGCAGTGCGAGGGTCGGGGATTTGCAGTACTTC. The V call is TRBV20-1, the J call TRBJ2-7; a weak D match, TRBD2 (5 bases). The CDR3 extends over 11 amino acids. Germline lookup yields CDR1 DFQATT and CDR2 SNEGSKA (reference sequence). Trimming took off 6 bases at V and 9 bases at J, with 15 bases between the two ends.

This clonotype has more than one count but fewer than ten. The rearrangement uses TRBV10-3 and TRBJ2-1, with a tentative D call TRBD2 (5 bases). Germline assignment: CDR1 ENHRY and CDR2 SYGVKD. The CDR3 totals 14 residues. Deletions cut 7 bases from V and 7 bases from J, with 17 bases between. CDR3: CAITPGQRRNEQFF. Written as DNA, the CDR3 is TGTGCCATCACCCCGGGCCAGCGGCGGAATGAGCAGTTCTTC.

This clonotype appeared a few times. The rearrangement links TRBV6-2 or TRBV6-3 to TRBJ2-1; TRBD2 matches at 10 bases. The germline V gene has CDR1 MNHEY and CDR2 SVGEGT. This CDR3 comprises 18 residues. With V trimmed by 6 bases and J by 1 base, 12 bases remained unmatched. In DNA, the CDR3 is TGTGCCAGCAGCCCCGTGCCTAGCGGGAGCTCTTCCTACAATGAGCAGTTCTTC. Encoded protein: CASSPVPSGSSSYNEQFF.

This clonotype was seen a handful of times. CDR3 nucleotide sequence: TGTGCCTGGAGCAAAACTGGGGCTAGCAATGAGCAGTTCTTC. Translation: CAWSKTGASNEQFF. The V gene is TRBV30, the J gene TRBJ2-1; possible D gene TRBD1, 5 bases. Trimming left V 3 bases short and J 6 bases short, with 15 bases between. CDR1 is GTSNPN, CDR2 SVGIG, per germline (reference sequence). The CDR3 loop spans 14 amino acids.

This clonotype was seen many times. The rearrangement joins TRBV5-1 to TRBJ2-4; 11 positions match TRBD2. CDR3 length: 15 residues. J lost 8 bases, V lost 4 bases, and 8 bases had no gene match. The germline V gene encodes CDR1 SGHRS and CDR2 YFSETQ. DNA for the CDR3: TGCGCCAGCAGCCCGGGACTAGCGGTTATTGACATTCAGTACTTC. Encoded protein: CASSPGLAVIDIQYF.

The chain uses TRBV6-5 and TRBJ2-7; 12 positions match TRBD2. CDR1 and CDR2 from the germline V gene are MNHEY and SVGAGI. This CDR3 region has 16 residues. Trimming took 1 base from V and 4 from J; bases not matched to a gene: 5. DNA for the CDR3: TGTGCCAGCAGTTACTGGGGACTAGCGGGTCCGTACGAGCAGTACTTC. It encodes CASSYWGLAGPYEQYF.

At least ten counts were recorded for this clonotype. In nucleotides, the CDR3 is TGCGCCAGCAGCTTGTTCGTCATAACAAACACCGGGGAGCTGTTTTTT. Translated: CASSLFVITNTGELFF. The V gene is TRBV5-1, the J gene TRBJ2-2, with no clear D. The CDR3 spans 16 residues. With 1 base removed from V and 2 bases from J, the gap between germline ends came to 12 bases. Germline values: CDR1 SGHRS, CDR2 YFSETQ.

The V call is TRBV11-2, the J call TRBJ2-4; TRBD1 is a possible D gene (5 bases). V was clipped by 5 bases and J by 0 bases, with 8 bases between them. This CDR3 has 14 residues. Per the germline V gene, CDR1 is SGHAT and CDR2 is FQNNGV. CDR3 nucleotides: TGTGCCAGCAGCCCCAGGGTAGCCAAAAACATTCAGTACTTC. Its protein is CASSPRVAKNIQYF.

This chain connects TRBV20-1 to TRBJ2-3; 14 bases are shared with TRBD2. Germline V gene sequence: CDR1 DFQATT, CDR2 SNEGSKA (reference sequence). Losses at the gene ends were 2 bases for V and 5 bases for J; bases not matched to a gene: 6. The CDR3 sequence is 16 residues long. CDR3 region: CSARTTSGRAGDTQYF. The CDR3 DNA reads TGCAGTGCTAGAACGACTAGCGGGAGGGCCGGAGATACGCAGTATTTT.